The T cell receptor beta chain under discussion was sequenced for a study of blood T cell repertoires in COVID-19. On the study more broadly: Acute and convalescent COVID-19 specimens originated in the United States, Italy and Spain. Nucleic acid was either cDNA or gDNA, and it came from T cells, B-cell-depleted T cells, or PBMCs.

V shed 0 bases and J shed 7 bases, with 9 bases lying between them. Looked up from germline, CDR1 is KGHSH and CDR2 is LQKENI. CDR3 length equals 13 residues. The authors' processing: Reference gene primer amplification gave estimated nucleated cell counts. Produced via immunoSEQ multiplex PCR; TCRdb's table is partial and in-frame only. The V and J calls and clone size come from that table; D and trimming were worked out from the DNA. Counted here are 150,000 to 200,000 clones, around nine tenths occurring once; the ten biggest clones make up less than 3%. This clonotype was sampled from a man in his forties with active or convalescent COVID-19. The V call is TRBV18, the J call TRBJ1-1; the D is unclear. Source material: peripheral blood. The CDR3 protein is CASSPPAGSEAFF. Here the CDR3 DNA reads TGTGCCAGCTCACCACCGGCGGGAAGTGAAGCTTTCTTT.